The 30 T cell receptor beta chains reported below all come from one sample, sequenced in a study of blood T cell repertoires in COVID-19. Generated by immunoSEQ multiplex PCR, the TCRdb table keeps only in-frame clones and is missing some. The table has fewer than 180,000 clones, over 65% seen once. Material: peripheral blood. Receptors were obtained from a man aged 65 to 79 with acute or convalescent COVID-19.

The genes are TRBV27 and TRBJ2-7, with 9 bases that match TRBD1. V was pared by 9 bases and J by 12 bases, with 12 bases of the junction left unmatched. The CDR3 loop spans 12 amino acids. CDR1 and CDR2 from the germline V gene are MNHEY and SMNVEV (reference sequence). The CDR3 sequence: CASRQGDIPWYF. CDR3 sequence (DNA): TGTGCCAGTCGACAGGGGGATATTCCGTGGTACTTC.

CDR3 DNA: TGTGCCAGCAGGGACGGACAGGCCCGGGAGACCCAGTACTTC. This gives the protein CASRDGQARETQYF. V is TRBV27 and J is TRBJ2-5, with 7 bases aligning to TRBD1. CDR1 and CDR2 (germline): MNHEY, SMNVEV (reference sequence). After removal of 6 bases from V and 5 bases from J, the junction contained 9 bases not matched to a gene. The CDR3 loop spans 14 amino acids.

The chain uses TRBV7-9 and TRBJ2-5; TRBD2 matches at 7 bases. In germline, CDR1 is SEHNR, CDR2 FQNEAQ (reference sequence). This CDR3 is built from 14 residues. J lost 4 bases, V lost 7 bases, and 9 bases had no gene match. CDR3 sequence reads: CASTLGGVGETQYF. The CDR3 DNA is TGTGCCAGCACCCTGGGAGGGGTAGGAGAGACCCAGTACTTC.

This chain joins TRBV12-3 or TRBV12-4 and TRBJ2-7, with D tentatively TRBD1 (6 bases). Trimming took 6 bases from V and 2 from J, leaving 11 bases between them. The CDR3 contains 13 residues. The CDR3 sequence is CASRGAGPYEQYF. CDR3 nucleotide sequence: TGTGCCAGCAGGGGGGCGGGTCCCTACGAGCAGTACTTC.

This sequence joins TRBV5-1 and TRBJ1-1, with D possibly TRBD1 on 6 matching bases. This CDR3 has 14 amino acids. V lost 4 bases to trimming and J lost 1 base, with 11 bases between them. Germline lookup yields CDR1 SGHRS and CDR2 YFSETQ. CDR3 in DNA: TGCGCCAGCAGCGAACAGGGCCAGAACACTGAAGCTTTCTTT. This translates into CASSEQGQNTEAFF.

The V call is TRBV19, the J call TRBJ2-1, with D perhaps TRBD1 (5 bases). CDR3 length: 14 residues. Trimming took off 3 bases at V and 5 bases at J, with 11 bases between the two ends. Per germline, CDR1 LNHDA and CDR2 SQIVND (reference sequence). CDR3 DNA sequence: TGTGCCAGTAGTATTTTTTCCAGGGACAATGAGCAGTTCTTC. Its protein product is CASSIFSRDNEQFF.

This chain connects TRBV19 to TRBJ1-1, with 9 bases lining up with TRBD1. The CDR3 is 13 amino acids. Germline lookup yields CDR1 LNHDA and CDR2 SQIVND (reference sequence). The ends lost 6 bases at V and 5 bases at J; junction bases unmatched: 4. The CDR3 region has the DNA TGTGCCAGTAGAGTACAGGGGGCAACTGAAGCTTTCTTT. This gives the protein CASRVQGATEAFF. The full variable domain, completed using reference TRBV19 and TRBJ1-1, is DGGITQSPKYLFRKEGQNVTLSCEQNLNHDAMYWYRQDPGQGLRLIYYSQIVNDFQKGDIAEGYSVSREKKESFPLTVTSAQKNPTAFYLCASRVQGATEAFFGQGTRLTVV.

The J gene is TRBJ2-5, the V gene TRBV7-8; 16 nucleotides match TRBD2. The V gene's germline CDR1 is SGHVS and CDR2 FQNEAQ. CDR3 size: 17 residues. V lost 5 bases to trimming and J lost 1 base; unmatched junction nucleotides: 4. The DNA of the CDR3 is TGTGCCAGCAGCCCCGGGACTAGCGGGGGGGTCCAAGAGACCCAGTACTTC. It encodes CASSPGTSGGVQETQYF.

This rearrangement joins TRBV30 to TRBJ2-5; the match to TRBD2 covers 7 bases. Losses at the gene ends were 5 bases for V and 5 bases for J; bases not matched to a gene: 11. CDR3 length: 14 residues. The germline gives CDR1 GTSNPN, CDR2 SVGIG (reference sequence). The CDR3 reads CAWGGGLAVETQYF. The CDR3 DNA is TGTGCCTGGGGCGGTGGGCTAGCGGTGGAGACCCAGTACTTC.

The V and J genes are TRBV28 and TRBJ1-2, with unresolved D. This CDR3 region has 15 residues. Germline loops: CDR1 MDHEN, CDR2 SYDVKM. V lost 6 bases and J 4 bases, leaving 18 bases between the germline ends. CDR3 in amino acids: CASSSPPKLSYGYTF. In nucleotides, the CDR3 is TGTGCCAGCAGCTCCCCCCCCAAGCTAAGCTATGGCTACACCTTC.

The chain links TRBV7-2 to TRBJ1-2, with TRBD1 matching 11 bases. Germline-derived CDR1 and CDR2 are SGHTA and FQGNSA. The trim removed 4 bases at V and 4 bases at J, leaving 8 bases unmatched. This CDR3 is 16 amino acids long. CDR3 coding DNA: TGTGCCAGCAGCTCGACAGGACAGGGGGCCGCCTATGGCTACACCTTC. It yields the protein CASSSTGQGAAYGYTF.

The V gene is TRBV19, the J gene TRBJ2-6; 8 positions agree with TRBD1. The CDR3 sequence is 17 residues long. V dropped 6 bases and J dropped 2; count of bases not matched to a gene: 9. Germline CDR1 LNHDA, CDR2 SQIVND (reference sequence). Here the CDR3 DNA reads TGTGCCAGTAGGAAGGATCAGGGGGCGGCTGGGGCCAACGTCCTGACTTTC. This codes for CASRKDQGAAGANVLTF.

The rearrangement joins TRBV19 to TRBJ1-1; a weak D match, TRBD1 (6 bases). V lost 3 bases, J lost 0 bases, and 17 bases lay in between. The CDR3 runs 17 residues. Germline V gene sequence: CDR1 LNHDA, CDR2 SQIVND (reference sequence). The CDR3 protein is CASSMGRGFYLNTEAFF. CDR3 nucleotide sequence: TGTGCCAGTAGTATGGGGAGGGGGTTTTATCTGAACACTGAAGCTTTCTTT.

This clone was seen only once. V and J are TRBV6-1 and TRBJ2-1, with D maybe TRBD1 (6 bases). This CDR3 comprises 14 residues. Trimming took off 3 bases at V and 10 bases at J, with 16 bases between the two ends. Germline V gives CDR1 MNHNS, CDR2 SASEGT. The CDR3 spells CASSELHREREQFF. CDR3 in DNA: TGTGCCAGCAGTGAGCTCCACAGGGAACGGGAGCAGTTCTTC.

The chain couples TRBV5-6 to TRBJ1-1; the match to TRBD1 covers 10 bases. V trimming: 4 bases; J trimming: 2 bases; junction bases outside the gene matches: 8. The CDR3 spans 16 residues. From germline, CDR1 is SGHDT and CDR2 YYEEEE. CDR3 sequence: CASSPGQGRPNTEAFF. The CDR3 DNA sequence: TGTGCCAGCAGCCCGGGACAGGGGAGGCCTAACACTGAAGCTTTCTTT.

In this sample, this clone turned up once. Here the CDR3 reads CASSYSIQEYEQYF. For the CDR3, the DNA is TGTGCCAGCAGTTACTCCATACAGGAGTACGAGCAGTACTTC. This chain connects TRBV6-6 to TRBJ2-7; tentatively, D is TRBD1 (5 bases). The CDR3 consists of 14 residues. Germline CDR1 and CDR2: MNHNY and SVGAGI (reference sequence). Trimming removed 0 bases from V and 4 bases from J, with 10 bases in between.

This clone showed up just a few times. The gene calls are TRBV3-1 (or the pseudogene TRBV3-2) and TRBJ2-7; 9 bases map to TRBD2. With V trimmed by 2 bases and J by 4 bases, 6 bases remained unmatched. The length of the CDR3 is 15 residues. Germline V gene data show CDR1 as LGHDT and CDR2 as YNNKEL (reference sequence). The CDR3 here is CASSQFSGGPYEQYF. CDR3 DNA sequence: TGTGCCAGCAGCCAATTTAGCGGGGGTCCATACGAGCAGTACTTC.

Here the CDR3 reads CASSINRAKDTQYF. The DNA of the CDR3 is TGTGCCAGCAGTATAAACAGGGCAAAAGATACGCAGTATTTT. The chain couples TRBV7-8 to TRBJ2-3, with D possibly TRBD1 on 6 matching bases. The V end lost 6 bases, the J end lost 5 bases, and 15 bases lay between the germline ends. In germline, CDR1 is SGHVS, CDR2 FQNEAQ. The CDR3 totals 14 residues. The complete variable domain, with remaining parts taken from reference TRBV7-8 and TRBJ2-3, reads GAGVSQSPRYKVAKRGQDVALRCDPISGHVSLFWYQQALGQGPEFLTYFQNEAQLDKSGLPSDRFFAERPEGSVSTLKIQRTQQEDSAVYLCASSINRAKDTQYFGPGTRLTVL.

The rearrangement uses TRBV18 and TRBJ1-6; TRBD1 agrees at 8 bases. V shed 4 bases, J shed 5 bases, and the junction held 4 bases outside the gene matches. This CDR3 region has 15 residues. In germline, CDR1 is KGHSH, CDR2 LQKENI. For the CDR3, the DNA is TGTGCCAGCTCACGACAGGGGTCCGATAATTCACCCCTCCACTTT. Amino acid sequence: CASSRQGSDNSPLHF.

This clone has a handful of counts. The chain links TRBV11-3 to TRBJ2-3; D possibly corresponds to TRBD2 (6 bases). The CDR3 has 14 residues. Germline V gene sequence: CDR1 SGHNT, CDR2 YENEEA. Deletions cut 5 bases from V and 8 bases from J, with 17 bases between. Here the CDR3 DNA reads TGTGCCAGCAGCCCTGGCGGGGAGGCGCGTACGCAGTATTTT. Translation gives CASSPGGEARTQYF.

The rearrangement uses TRBV6-5 and TRBJ2-7, with 9 bases identical to TRBD2. V lost 0 bases and J lost 3; bases outside the gene matches: 6. The CDR3 spans 16 residues. From germline, CDR1 is MNHEY and CDR2 SVGAGI. In nucleotides, the CDR3 is TGTGCCAGCAGTTACTCGTCGCTAGCGGGAATCTACGAGCAGTACTTC. Protein: CASSYSSLAGIYEQYF.

The CDR3 bases are TGCGCCAGCACCTTCTCACAGGTTCCGAACACTGAAGCTTTCTTT. Translation gives CASTFSQVPNTEAFF. The rearrangement uses TRBV5-1 and TRBJ1-1; tentative D call: TRBD1 (5 bases). Germline-derived CDR1 and CDR2 are SGHRS and YFSETQ. The CDR3 runs to 15 residues. V shed 6 bases and J shed 1 base, with 16 bases lying between them. The full variable domain, rest sourced from reference TRBV5-1 and TRBJ1-1, is KAGVTQTPRYLIKTRGQQVTLSCSPISGHRSVSWYQQTPGQGLQFLFEYFSETQRNKGNFPGRFSGRQFSNSRSEMNVSTLELGDSALYLCASTFSQVPNTEAFFGQGTRLTVV.

The chain employs TRBV3-1 (or the pseudogene TRBV3-2) and TRBJ2-5; D is perhaps TRBD1 (6 bases). Germline V gene data show CDR1 as LGHDT and CDR2 as YNNKEL (reference sequence). This CDR3 spans 13 amino acids. V was clipped by 2 bases and J by 3 bases, with 7 bases between them. The CDR3 reads CASSQNREETQYF. The CDR3 region has the DNA TGTGCCAGCAGCCAAAACAGGGAAGAGACCCAGTACTTC.

The rearrangement joins TRBV3-1 (or the pseudogene TRBV3-2) to TRBJ2-1; 9 nucleotides align to TRBD2. Per the germline V gene, CDR1 is LGHDT and CDR2 is YNNKEL (reference sequence). This CDR3 is built from 16 residues. J gave up 8 bases and V 1 base, and 9 bases lay outside the gene matches. CDR3 region: CASSQVGTGTSYEQFF. The CDR3 DNA sequence: TGTGCCAGCAGCCAAGTGGGGACCGGGACTAGCTATGAGCAGTTCTTC.

The J gene is TRBJ2-6, the V gene TRBV5-5; 12 bases are shared with TRBD1. The germline V gene has CDR1 SGHKS and CDR2 YYEKEE (reference sequence). This CDR3 comprises 17 residues. V lost 2 bases and J lost 2; bases outside the gene matches: 2. The CDR3 nucleotides are TGTGCCAGCAGCTTCGGGACAGGGGGCGCTGGGGCCAACGTCCTGACTTTC. It is translated as CASSFGTGGAGANVLTF.

This clone has only one observation. This chain's CDR3 is CARRRTGTTFRTNEQFF. The DNA for the CDR3 is TGTGCCAGAAGGCGAACCGGGACAACCTTTCGAACCAATGAGCAGTTCTTC. The rearrangement joins TRBV5-3 to TRBJ2-1, with D possibly matching TRBD1 (6 bases). TRBV5-3 is designated an ORF whose function remains uncertain. The ends were cut back, 5 bases at V and 6 bases at J, with 24 bases in the middle. The CDR3 sequence is 17 residues long.

V is TRBV6-6 and J is TRBJ2-7; 8 bases match TRBD1. The J segment lost 0 bases and the V segment lost 5 bases, leaving 12 bases of the junction unmatched. The germline V gene has CDR1 MNHNY and CDR2 SVGAGI (reference sequence). The CDR3 contains 17 residues. CDR3 sequence reads: CASSPRTGSGSSYEQYF. In nucleotides, the CDR3 is TGTGCCAGCAGTCCGCGGACAGGGAGTGGGTCCTCCTACGAGCAGTACTTC.

V is TRBV28 and J is TRBJ2-7; the match to TRBD2 covers 11 bases. Germline V gene sequence: CDR1 MDHEN, CDR2 SYDVKM. This CDR3 spans 17 amino acids. Trimming removed 6 bases from V and 0 bases from J; junction bases left unmatched: 10. CDR3 nucleotide sequence: TGTGCCAGCAGCGACTCTGGGGGGACTAGCGGCTCCTACGAGCAGTACTTC. The encoded protein is CASSDSGGTSGSYEQYF.

The chain carries TRBV7-9 and TRBJ1-2, with 10 nucleotides matching TRBD1. Germline V gene data show CDR1 as SEHNR and CDR2 as FQNEAQ (reference sequence). V gave up 1 base and J gave up 8 bases; unmatched junction bases: 4. This CDR3 has 14 amino acids. In DNA form, the CDR3 reads TGTGCCAGCAGCTTAGGGACAGGGGGTAGCGGCTACACCTTC. This gives the protein CASSLGTGGSGYTF.

The chain joins TRBV29-1 to TRBJ2-5; a weak D match, TRBD2 (5 bases). V lost 6 bases, J lost 5 bases, and 16 bases lay in between. CDR3 length: 13 residues. Per the germline V gene, CDR1 is SQVTM and CDR2 is ANQGSEA. The DNA of the CDR3 is TGCAGCGTGGTTGGCGGGCCCGGGGAGACCCAGTACTTC. Its translation: CSVVGGPGETQYF.